Below, 15 T cell receptor beta chains from the same sample are listed, as sequenced in a study of technical replicates of blood from a handful of donors. Produced via immunoSEQ multiplex PCR; TCRdb's table is partial and in-frame only. The data show roughly 80,000 clones, 89% seen once. Sequences were obtained from T cells isolated from PBMCs. These receptors originate from a human donor in good health.

V and J are TRBV5-4 and TRBJ1-2, with a weak D call TRBD1 (5 bases). The CDR3 is 13 amino acids. With 5 bases removed from V and 6 bases from J, the gap between germline ends came to 14 bases. Germline CDR1 SGHNT, CDR2 YYREEE (reference sequence). This CDR3 is CASSPPAGNGYTF. The CDR3 DNA sequence: TGTGCCAGCAGTCCTCCGGCAGGGAATGGCTACACCTTC.

The chain recombines TRBV6-6 with TRBJ1-1; 8 bases are a match to TRBD1. The germline CDR1 and CDR2 sequences are MNHNY and SVGAGI (reference sequence). V was pared by 9 bases and J by 4 bases, with 7 bases of the junction left unmatched. This CDR3 region has 13 residues. In DNA, the CDR3 is TGTGCCAGTTTCCAGGGGGCCGGCACTGAAGCTTTCTTT. Translated: CASFQGAGTEAFF.

The J gene is TRBJ2-7, the V gene TRBV5-4; possibly TRBD1 for D (6 bases). CDR3 size: 13 residues. V dropped 1 base and J dropped 2 bases, with 7 bases sitting between them. Germline V gives CDR1 SGHNT, CDR2 YYREEE (reference sequence). The CDR3 DNA reads as TGTGCCAGCAGCTTGTGGGGGCCCTACGAGCAGTACTTC. Translated, it gives CASSLWGPYEQYF.

This clone occurred once. This chain connects TRBV5-8 to TRBJ2-5; D may be TRBD1 (6 bases). V was clipped by 3 bases and J by 3 bases, with 12 bases between them. Germline V gene data show CDR1 as SGHTS and CDR2 as YDEGEE. The CDR3 contains 14 residues. CDR3 sequence (DNA): TGTGCCAGCAGCTCGGGACACTTAAAAGAGACCCAGTACTTC. Its protein is CASSSGHLKETQYF.

This clone was found a few times. The chain links TRBV28 to TRBJ1-1; D may be TRBD1 (5 bases). Germline assignment: CDR1 MDHEN and CDR2 SYDVKM. V lost 2 bases to trimming and J lost 3 bases, with 10 bases between them. CDR3 length: 14 residues. The DNA of the CDR3 is TGTGCCAGCAGTTTAAATCAGGGTCACACTGAAGCTTTCTTT. Translated, it gives CASSLNQGHTEAFF.

This clone is a singleton in its sample. This rearrangement joins TRBV10-3 to TRBJ2-7; D is unclear. The CDR3 has 13 amino acids. Trimming pared 6 bases from V and 1 base from J, leaving 10 bases between. Germline V gene lookup returns CDR1 ENHRY and CDR2 SYGVKD. CDR3 sequence reads: CAIRPRSSYEQYF. CDR3 sequence (DNA): TGTGCCATCAGACCAAGGAGTTCCTACGAGCAGTACTTC.

V usage is TRBV5-4 and J usage is TRBJ2-7, with D possibly matching TRBD2 (6 bases). This CDR3 is built from 12 residues. Trimming took off 2 bases at V and 3 bases at J, with 6 bases between the two ends. CDR1 is SGHNT and CDR2 is YYREEE in the germline V gene (reference sequence). The CDR3 DNA sequence: TGTGCCAGCAGCTTCGGGGGCTACGAGCAGTACTTC. Its translation: CASSFGGYEQYF. Full variable domain (rest looked up from reference TRBV5-4 and TRBJ2-7): ETGVTQSPTHLIKTRGQQVTLRCSSQSGHNTVSWYQQALGQGPQFIFQYYREEENGRGNFPPRFSGLQFPNYSSELNVNALELDDSALYLCASSFGGYEQYFGPGTRLTVT.

The rearrangement joins TRBV19 to TRBJ2-7, with TRBD1 identical over 7 bases. The CDR3 is 16 residues long. With 3 bases clipped from V and 0 bases from J, the junction kept 8 bases outside the gene matches. Germline CDR1 reads LNHDA; CDR2 reads SQIVND (reference sequence). This CDR3 reads CASSMRFTGDSYEQYF. The DNA for the CDR3 is TGTGCCAGTAGTATGCGTTTTACAGGGGACTCCTACGAGCAGTACTTC.

In its sample, this clone was seen a few times. The rearrangement uses TRBV11-2 and TRBJ2-1; D is unclear. CDR3 length equals 13 residues. V was cut by 0 bases and J by 5 bases, with 5 bases left in between. Germline values: CDR1 SGHAT, CDR2 FQNNGV. The CDR3 protein is CASSLEFNNEQFF. Here the CDR3 DNA reads TGTGCCAGCAGCTTAGAGTTCAACAATGAGCAGTTCTTC.

The chain uses TRBV7-3 and TRBJ1-4; D gene unclear. The CDR3 length is 11 residues. Per germline, CDR1 SGHTA and CDR2 FQGTGA. Trimming took off 9 bases at V and 7 bases at J, with 9 bases between the two ends. The CDR3 nucleotides read TGTGCCAGTTTAGTTGGTGAAAAACTGTTTTTT. Translated: CASLVGEKLFF.

The chain joins TRBV6-5 to TRBJ1-2; D call uncertain. Looked up from germline, CDR1 is MNHEY and CDR2 is SVGAGI. Between the trimmed V and J ends, which lost 7 bases and 3 bases, there was a span of 12 bases. The CDR3 covers 13 residues. The DNA of the CDR3 is TGTGCCAGCACAGGAGGGTTGTACTATGGCTACACCTTC. Amino acid sequence: CASTGGLYYGYTF.

The V gene is TRBV6-5, the J gene TRBJ2-1; 8 positions match TRBD2. CDR1 is MNHEY, CDR2 SVGAGI, per germline. J was trimmed by 6 bases and V by 2 bases; bases with no gene match: 6. The CDR3 covers 15 residues. CDR3 in amino acids: CASSYGSGGPNEQFF. CDR3 coding DNA: TGTGCCAGCAGTTACGGATCGGGAGGGCCCAATGAGCAGTTCTTC.

This clone appeared a single time. This chain connects TRBV28 to TRBJ2-3, with a tentative D call TRBD1 (6 bases). CDR1 and CDR2 (germline): MDHEN, SYDVKM. Trimming took 8 bases from V and 2 from J, leaving 11 bases between them. The CDR3 contains 13 residues. The CDR3 DNA reads as TGTGCCAGCCAGGGGCTAGCCACAGATACGCAGTATTTT. As protein: CASQGLATDTQYF.

The gene calls are TRBV4-1 and TRBJ2-1; TRBD1 matches at 12 bases. CDR1 is MGHRA and CDR2 is YSYEKL in the germline V gene. The CDR3 has 16 residues. J gave up 8 bases and V 1 base, and 6 bases lay outside the gene matches. The CDR3 DNA reads TGCGCCAGCAGCCAAGTGGGGGGACAGGGGGCCCATGAGCAGTTCTTC. Its protein product is CASSQVGGQGAHEQFF.

This clone appeared a few times. The gene calls are TRBV2 and TRBJ2-2; D is unclear. The CDR3 contains 13 residues. The germline gives CDR1 SNHLY, CDR2 FYNNEI. V lost 6 bases and J lost 3, with 8 bases in between. The CDR3 spells CASSFRDTGELFF. For the CDR3, the DNA is TGTGCCAGCAGCTTCCGGGACACCGGGGAGCTGTTTTTT.